This TCR beta chain was identified in a study of cytomegalovirus exposure and HLA in healthy donors. The overall study: Among the 300 to 500 genotyped donors, around 85% were placed in the Caucasian-associated ancestry cluster.

The table lists this clone with a count of one. The PCR used 60 Vbeta and 13 Jbeta primers. Original methodology: Per a later analysis, the number of unique TCR beta chains was 75 million to 90 million, of which about 10 million were shared. Assay: immunoSEQ multiplex PCR; the TCRdb copy retains only in-frame clones and omits some. For V, J and clone size, that table is used; D and trimming come from the DNA. Of about 180,000 clones listed, 65% to 85% are singletons. Between the trimmed V and J ends, which lost 6 bases and 2 bases, there was a span of 10 bases. The germline V gene has CDR1 SNHLY and CDR2 FYNNEI. The CDR3 loop spans 13 amino acids.

The gene calls are TRBV2 and TRBJ1-2; D possibly corresponds to TRBD1 (6 bases). Sample: PBMCs. This receptor was taken from a girl under 18 in good health and CMV-seropositive. Here the CDR3 DNA reads TGTGCCAGCAGATATCAGGGGAACTATGGCTACACCTTC. Translated, it gives CASRYQGNYGYTF.